This TCR beta chain derives from a study of vaccination and CD4 T cells after COVID-19 (dated by TCRdb to between 2021 and 2023). Background on the whole study: SARS-CoV-2 positivity had been established in the convalescent patients by nasal swab PCR, and mild disease was recorded in about 9 of these patients and severe disease in one. The convalescent cohort comprised six males and four females, including two Hispanic individuals, seven Caucasians, two Asians and one multiracial person. Two doses of either the Pfizer-BioNTech BNT162b2 vaccine (n=8) or the Moderna mRNA-1273 vaccine (n=2) were administered to participants. Post-COVID blood samples were collected from convalescent patients a median of around 100 days after diagnosis, with a range of roughly 30 to 170 days. Post-vaccine blood samples were taken a median of roughly 72 days after the second vaccine dose, with a range of about 13 to 241 days. A few convalescent patients were sampled both early after vaccination (day 14) and late after vaccination (days 161 to 241). The spike-specific CD4+ TCR repertoire was compared before and after mRNA vaccination in fewer than eleven COVID-19 convalescent patients and a handful of infection-naive healthy vaccine recipients.

The CDR3 goes from the cysteine to the phenylalanine over 14 residues. CDR3 DNA is the only sequence kept; it has 42 bases, read in frame from the first base. CDR1 and CDR2, looked up from the germline V gene (reference sequence), are LNHDA and SQIVND. The junction carries 8 bases between V and J, which are trimmed by 3 bases and 3 bases respectively. This clonotype was recorded a few times. Its antigen is still unknown. Base quality data are lacking; no much larger clone is found one base away. The paper's findings and limits, for the study overall: Among convalescent patients, a median roughly 90% of the SARS-CoV-2-reactive clones seen after vaccination appeared only after vaccination, which suggests priming specific to the vaccine. Nearly all vaccine-specific clones in convalescent patients (304 of 307) were mono-reactive for SARS-CoV-2 spike rather than cross-reactive with common cold coronaviruses. The study included relatively few convalescent patients and did not analyze early timepoints after natural infection. Although the median number of SARS-CoV-2-reactive clonotypes went up from 20 to 25 after infection to approximately 40 after vaccination, the increase was not significant.

Sample time point, as interpreted from the label and publication: late sampling 161 to 241 days after vaccination in a few convalescent patients. The positive SARS-CoV-2 PCR tests of the convalescent patients were dated from March to December 2020, before the Alpha, Beta and Delta variants emerged in the United States. PBMCs were separated from whole blood using Ficoll-Paque Plus gradient centrifugation and then either used fresh or cryopreserved at -140C. Libraries were constructed by PCR. Sequencing took place on an Illumina iSeq 100. From the authors' description of their analysis: Non-productive sequences were filtered out, and CDR3s that did not start with C, did not end with F or W, or were shorter than 7 amino acids were discarded. CDR3 homology was assessed with Levenshtein distances (stringdist) and unrooted phylogenetic trees (ape) in R version 3.6.1. The public sequencing data were trimmed at Q25 with fastp and processed into clonotypes with MiXCR by TCRdb, which kept only in-frame beta chains. Identical CDR3 proteins give one entry, which carries the most common genes and DNA. TCRdb's processing, not the authors' own work, is the source of the V and J calls. The sample table holds tens of thousands of distinct CDR3 sequences, of which 45% to 50% were seen once. The top ten hold about 6% of the sample.

The sample in question was CD4+ T cells from blood, obtained about 7 months after SARS-CoV-2 vaccination. The sequence was obtained from a human donor who had recovered from COVID-19. The sequence links TRBV19 to TRBJ2-2; the D gene is possibly TRBD1, with 5 bases matching. The CDR3: CASSISGYTGELFF. The bases read TGTGCCAGTAGTATTTCAGGGTACACCGGGGAGCTGTTTTTT.